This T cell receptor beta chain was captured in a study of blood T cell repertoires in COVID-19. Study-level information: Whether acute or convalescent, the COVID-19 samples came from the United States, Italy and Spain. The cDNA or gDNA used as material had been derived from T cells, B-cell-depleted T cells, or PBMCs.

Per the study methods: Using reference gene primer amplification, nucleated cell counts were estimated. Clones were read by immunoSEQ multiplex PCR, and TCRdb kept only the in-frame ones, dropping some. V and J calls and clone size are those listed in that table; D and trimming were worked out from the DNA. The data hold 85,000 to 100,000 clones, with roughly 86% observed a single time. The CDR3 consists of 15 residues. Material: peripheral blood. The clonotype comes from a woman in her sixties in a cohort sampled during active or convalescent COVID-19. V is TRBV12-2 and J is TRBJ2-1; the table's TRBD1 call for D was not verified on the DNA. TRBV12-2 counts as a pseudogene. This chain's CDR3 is CASRFRRDSYNEQFF. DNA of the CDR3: TGTGCAAGTCGCTTCCGTCGGGACAGCTACAATGAGCAGTTCTTC.